These 27 T cell receptor beta chains were all obtained from the same sample, sequenced in a study of blood T cell repertoires in COVID-19. The method was immunoSEQ multiplex PCR; TCRdb's version includes in-frame clones alone and lacks a portion of them. The sample consists of more than 80,000 clones, approximately 86% of them appearing once. Sequencing was carried out using peripheral blood. The receptors originated from a man aged 80 or over with acute or convalescent COVID-19.

The chain is built from TRBV7-3 and TRBJ2-3; possible D gene TRBD2, 5 bases. V was pared by 0 bases and J by 3 bases, with 7 bases between. The CDR3 consists of 14 residues. Looked up from germline, CDR1 is SGHTA and CDR2 is FQGTGA. CDR3: CASSLTGGTDTQYF. The CDR3 nucleotides are TGTGCCAGCAGCTTAACGGGCGGGACAGATACGCAGTATTTT.

The chain employs TRBV19 and TRBJ1-1; 7 bases map to TRBD1. Trimming took 4 bases from V and 5 from J; bases not matched to a gene: 13. This CDR3 contains 16 residues. Germline V gives CDR1 LNHDA, CDR2 SQIVND (reference sequence). The CDR3 DNA is TGTGCCAGTAGTACATTAAGACAGGGCTTACCGACTGAAGCTTTCTTT. Translated, it gives CASSTLRQGLPTEAFF.

The chain joins TRBV7-8 to TRBJ2-2; TRBD2 aligns across 11 bases. In germline, CDR1 is SGHVS, CDR2 FQNEAQ. The V segment lost 5 bases and the J segment 0 bases; nucleotides outside the gene matches: 14. The CDR3 is 20 amino acids. CDR3 residues: CASSPRLAGFQFANTGELFF. CDR3 bases: TGTGCCAGCAGCCCTAGACTAGCGGGATTCCAATTCGCGAACACCGGGGAGCTGTTTTTT.

The V and J genes are TRBV7-9 and TRBJ1-1; D is ambiguous. V was clipped by 3 bases and J by 4 bases, with 15 bases between them. The CDR3 length is 15 residues. CDR1 SEHNR and CDR2 FQNEAQ come from the germline V gene (reference sequence). CDR3 amino acids: CASSFDLVASTEAFF. The CDR3 DNA sequence: TGTGCCAGCAGCTTCGATCTGGTTGCTAGCACTGAAGCTTTCTTT.

The J gene is TRBJ2-1, the V gene TRBV7-3; 10 bases are shared with TRBD2. Germline loops: CDR1 SGHTA, CDR2 FQGTGA. This CDR3 comprises 15 residues. Losses at the gene ends were 4 bases for V and 5 bases for J; bases not matched to a gene: 5. The CDR3 spells CASSSSGSGNNEQFF. CDR3 nucleotide sequence: TGTGCCAGCAGCTCTAGCGGGAGCGGTAACAATGAGCAGTTCTTC.

This rearrangement joins TRBV18 to TRBJ2-5, with 8 bases aligning to TRBD2. Losses at the gene ends were 0 bases for V and 5 bases for J; bases not matched to a gene: 2. The CDR3 has 14 residues. In germline, CDR1 is KGHSH, CDR2 LQKENI. CDR3 residues: CASSPPPSGETQYF. The CDR3 nucleotides are TGTGCCAGCTCACCACCGCCTAGCGGGGAGACCCAGTACTTC.

This clone came up once. The J gene is TRBJ1-2, the V gene TRBV27; 7 nucleotides align to TRBD1. The J segment lost 3 bases and the V segment lost 5 bases, leaving 6 bases of the junction unmatched. The CDR3 sequence is 14 residues long. CDR1 is MNHEY, CDR2 SMNVEV, per germline (reference sequence). This chain's CDR3 is CASSPRQGYYGYTF. The CDR3 DNA sequence: TGTGCCAGCAGTCCTAGACAGGGTTACTATGGCTACACCTTC.

V and J are TRBV2 and TRBJ2-1; no reliable D call. The V gene's germline CDR1 is SNHLY and CDR2 FYNNEI. The length of the CDR3 is 12 residues. The V gene lost 4 bases and the J gene lost 6 bases, with 7 bases spanning the gap. The CDR3 loop is CASSVLFNEQFF. The CDR3, as DNA: TGTGCCAGCAGTGTCCTTTTCAATGAGCAGTTCTTC.

This rearrangement joins TRBV28 to TRBJ2-2; D gene uncertain. V was pared by 2 bases and J by 6 bases, with 4 bases between. From germline, CDR1 is MDHEN and CDR2 SYDVKM. This CDR3 contains 12 residues. In nucleotides, the CDR3 is TGTGCCAGCAGTTTACGGGCCGGGGAGCTGTTTTTT. Translating gives CASSLRAGELFF.

The CDR3 sequence is CASSIRQGVFAGNTIYF. The CDR3 coding sequence is TGTGCCAGTAGTATCCGACAGGGGGTTTTTGCTGGAAACACCATATATTTT. The V call is TRBV19, the J call TRBJ1-3; TRBD1 matches 9 bases. Germline V gives CDR1 LNHDA, CDR2 SQIVND (reference sequence). V dropped 3 bases and J dropped 2; count of bases not matched to a gene: 8. The CDR3 is 17 residues long.

This sequence joins TRBV19 and TRBJ2-3; the match to TRBD2 covers 7 bases. V dropped 6 bases and J dropped 2; count of bases not matched to a gene: 5. From germline, CDR1 is LNHDA and CDR2 SQIVND (reference sequence). The CDR3 runs 14 residues. The CDR3 DNA reads as TGTGCCAGTAGGGGAGGGGCCTACACAGATACGCAGTATTTT. Translating gives CASRGGAYTDTQYF.

The V and J genes are TRBV19 and TRBJ2-1, with D perhaps matching TRBD2 (5 bases). The germline CDR1 and CDR2 sequences are LNHDA and SQIVND (reference sequence). V was pared by 6 bases and J by 4 bases, with 16 bases between. The CDR3 length is 15 residues. CDR3 sequence: CASSPAAVGYNEQFF. For the CDR3, the DNA is TGTGCCAGTAGCCCAGCGGCCGTAGGGTACAATGAGCAGTTCTTC.

This rearrangement joins TRBV19 to TRBJ2-7; D remains unclear. The V end lost 7 bases, the J end lost 1 base, and 8 bases lay between the germline ends. Germline V gene data show CDR1 as LNHDA and CDR2 as SQIVND (reference sequence). The CDR3 length is 12 residues. The DNA for the CDR3 is TGTGCCAGTAAAGGAGTTTCCTACGAGCAGTACTTC. It translates to CASKGVSYEQYF.

The rearrangement uses TRBV3-1 (or the pseudogene TRBV3-2) and TRBJ2-3; 8 positions match TRBD1. Trimming at V came to 0 bases and at J to 3 bases, leaving 8 bases not matched to a gene. The CDR3 is 17 residues long. Germline V gene sequence: CDR1 LGHDT, CDR2 YNNKEL (reference sequence). The DNA for the CDR3 is TGTGCCAGCAGCCAAGAAGGTTCAGGGGGCGCGACAGATACGCAGTATTTT. Protein sequence: CASSQEGSGGATDTQYF.

The V gene is TRBV6-1, the J gene TRBJ2-7; TRBD2 is a possible D gene (6 bases). Trimming pared 2 bases from V and 0 bases from J, leaving 8 bases between. From germline, CDR1 is MNHNS and CDR2 SASEGT. This CDR3 spans 14 amino acids. Here the CDR3 reads CASSEQGGSYEQYF. In DNA, the CDR3 is TGTGCCAGCAGTGAACAGGGAGGCTCCTACGAGCAGTACTTC.

The table lists this clone with a few counts. The genes are TRBV13 and TRBJ1-1; 7 bases map to TRBD1. V lost 5 bases, J lost 5 bases, and 8 bases stayed unmatched. CDR3 size: 14 residues. Germline CDR1 and CDR2: PRHDT and FYEKMQ (reference sequence). The CDR3 spells CASSPLTGRTEAFF. The DNA for the CDR3 is TGTGCCAGCAGCCCCCTGACAGGGCGGACTGAAGCTTTCTTT.

The sample holds a few counts of this clone. The rearrangement joins TRBV20-1 to TRBJ2-5; D gene unclear. V was trimmed by 3 bases and J by 1 base, leaving 9 bases between them. Germline V lookup: CDR1 DFQATT, CDR2 SNEGSKA (reference sequence). CDR3 length equals 13 residues. CDR3: CSASGTRQETQYF. The CDR3 DNA is TGCAGTGCTAGTGGCACTCGCCAAGAGACCCAGTACTTC.

The rearrangement joins TRBV19 to TRBJ2-3; 9 positions agree with TRBD2. The J segment lost 3 bases and the V segment lost 4 bases, leaving 8 bases of the junction unmatched. This CDR3 is built from 16 residues. Per the germline V gene, CDR1 is LNHDA and CDR2 is SQIVND (reference sequence). The CDR3 coding sequence is TGTGCCAGTAGTAGGGTCGCGGGAGGGACAACAGATACGCAGTATTTT. This translates into CASSRVAGGTTDTQYF.

The chain combines TRBV29-1 with TRBJ2-3; TRBD2 matches at 8 bases. The germline V gene encodes CDR1 SQVTM and CDR2 ANQGSEA. V gave up 4 bases and J gave up 0 bases; unmatched junction bases: 9. This CDR3 has 16 amino acids. In nucleotides, the CDR3 is TGCAGCGTTGCAGTCAGGGCTAGCGGGAGCACAGATACGCAGTATTTT. This codes for CSVAVRASGSTDTQYF.

The rearrangement joins TRBV9 to TRBJ2-3, with TRBD2 matching 9 bases. Looked up from germline, CDR1 is SGDLS and CDR2 is YYNGEE. The junction had 0 bases not matched to a gene; V was cut back by 0 bases and J by 4 bases. The CDR3 is 14 amino acids. The CDR3 bases are TGTGCCAGCAGCGTAGTAGCGGGAGCAGATACGCAGTATTTT. It translates to CASSVVAGADTQYF.

The chain employs TRBV7-3 and TRBJ1-6; TRBD1 aligns across 10 bases. The J segment lost 7 bases and the V segment lost 0 bases, leaving 3 bases of the junction unmatched. The CDR3 runs 16 residues. Germline V lookup: CDR1 SGHTA, CDR2 FQGTGA. CDR3 nucleotides: TGTGCCAGCAGCTTAACCGGGGACAGGGGCAATTCACCCCTCCACTTT. Translating gives CASSLTGDRGNSPLHF.

The V gene is TRBV19, the J gene TRBJ2-7; 10 positions match TRBD2. The germline CDR1 and CDR2 sequences are LNHDA and SQIVND (reference sequence). With V trimmed by 4 bases and J by 5 bases, 8 bases remained unmatched. CDR3 size: 15 residues. In DNA form, the CDR3 reads TGTGCCAGTAGTACTCTAGCGGGAGTTCACGACGAGCAGTACTTC. Translated: CASSTLAGVHDEQYF.

This clone was recorded only once. The gene calls are TRBV5-1 and TRBJ2-1, with D perhaps TRBD1 (5 bases). The CDR3 loop spans 14 amino acids. Germline-derived CDR1 and CDR2 are SGHRS and YFSETQ. Trimming removed 0 bases at V and 2 bases at J, with 6 bases between. The CDR3 nucleotides read TGCGCCAGCAGCTTGGAGGGGACCTACAATGAGCAGTTCTTC. Translating it yields CASSLEGTYNEQFF. Using reference TRBV5-1 and TRBJ2-1 for the parts outside the CDR3, the full variable domain is KAGVTQTPRYLIKTRGQQVTLSCSPISGHRSVSWYQQTPGQGLQFLFEYFSETQRNKGNFPGRFSGRQFSNSRSEMNVSTLELGDSALYLCASSLEGTYNEQFFGPGTRLTVL.

This clone was seen more than once but under ten times. CDR3 residues: CASSLGGQGSGYTF. In DNA, the CDR3 is TGCGCCAGCAGCTTGGGTGGACAGGGTAGCGGCTACACCTTC. The chain links TRBV5-1 to TRBJ1-2, with 8 bases aligning to TRBD1. The length of the CDR3 is 14 residues. Unmatched junction bases numbered 6, after V lost 0 bases and J lost 8 bases. CDR1 is SGHRS, CDR2 YFSETQ, per germline.

This chain uses TRBV29-1 with TRBJ2-3; 10 positions match TRBD2. With 0 bases clipped from V and 2 bases from J, the junction kept 14 bases outside the gene matches. CDR1 is SQVTM and CDR2 is ANQGSEA in the germline V gene. The length of the CDR3 is 19 residues. As DNA, the CDR3 is TGCAGCGTTGAAGATCCCAAACCGGGACTAGCGTCTGACACAGATACGCAGTATTTT. Residues: CSVEDPKPGLASDTDTQYF.

A few counts support this clone. CDR3 sequence reads: CASGRGNEQFF. The CDR3 nucleotides read TGTGCCAGCGGTAGGGGGAATGAGCAGTTCTTC. J is TRBJ2-1 and V is TRBV14; a weak D match, TRBD1 (6 bases). CDR3 length equals 11 residues. Trimming shortened V by 8 bases and J by 7 bases, and 9 bases separated the two germline ends. Germline V gene lookup returns CDR1 SGHDN and CDR2 FVKESK.

This chain uses TRBV5-5 with TRBJ2-5; possible D gene TRBD1, 7 bases. The CDR3 totals 14 residues. Germline values: CDR1 SGHKS, CDR2 YYEKEE (reference sequence). Trimming removed 2 bases at V and 5 bases at J, with 13 bases between. CDR3 DNA: TGTGCCAGCAGCTTAAGCCCAGGGGGGGAGACCCAGTACTTC. It is translated as CASSLSPGGETQYF.